This TCR beta chain was documented in a study of T cell repertoires in cytomegalovirus infection. Study-level points and caveats: Cumulated frequencies of public TCR beta families served to identify carriers of CMV plus the relevant HLA.

A note on this clonotype: Its antigen is currently unknown.

V gave up 2 bases and J gave up 7 bases, with 12 bases separating them. This CDR3 comprises 15 residues. The germline CDR1 and CDR2 sequences are SNHLY and FYNNEI. One entry per CDR3 protein results from TCRdb running MiXCR on the reads. Of over 450,000 distinct CDR3 sequences detected, approximately 10% appear once; the ten largest clones hold 10%. What was sequenced was PBMCs. The chain employs TRBV2 and TRBJ1-6; D gene unclear. The source is a human donor in good health (CMV status not recorded). Some clones in this sample may be carry-over from other donors' samples. The DNA for the CDR3 is TGTGCCAGCAGTGAAAGTAGGGCGAGAAATTCACCCCTCCACTTT. Translation: CASSESRARNSPLHF.